This T cell receptor (beta chain) was profiled in a study of vaccination effects on CD4 cells after COVID-19. Antigen-specific CD4+ T cells were expanded (with viral peptide pools) by the ViraFEST assay ahead of sequencing. Isolation of CD4+ T cells took place after nine to ten days of culture. Two-dose vaccination with either BNT162b2 or mRNA-1273 was given to the participants. A note on this clone: Its antigen is undetermined.

Germline CDR1 and CDR2: GTSNPN and SVGIG (reference sequence). The CDR3 runs 16 residues. V was clipped by 1 base and J by 1 base, with 16 bases between them. TCRdb's table, derived via immunoSEQ multiplex PCR, lists solely in-frame clones and lacks some. The table shows tens of thousands of clones, with roughly 81% occurring only once. The sequenced sample was CD4+ T cells from PBMCs cultured with HCoV-229E spike peptides, obtained after COVID-19 vaccination. The sequence came from a human donor who received a COVID-19 vaccine. This rearrangement joins TRBV30 to TRBJ2-5; the D is unclear. The CDR3 DNA reads as TGTGCCTGGAGTGCCACTCACGGTGACTCCCAAGAGACCCAGTACTTC. Amino acids: CAWSATHGDSQETQYF.